This T cell receptor (beta chain) was obtained from a study of CD4+ T cells in melanoma (dated by TCRdb to between 2020 and 2023). Study-level background: The study examined neoantigen-specific CD4+ T cells in human melanoma.

The donors were melanoma patients. On this clone: No cognate antigen has been identified for it. The sample holds no much larger clone one base away, and base qualities are not on file.

The library came from the immunoSEQ multiplex PCR assay. TCRdb holds this immuneACCESS table with in-frame rearrangements only. Some clones are missing; in checked studies, unresolved V genes explain under half, and the rest has no known cause. The sample table contains about 6,600 clones; only one count was recorded for 69% of them. The ten largest clones capture roughly 31% of the sample. What the authors observed across the whole study: Neoantigen-specific CD4+ T cells were reported to be correlated with the function of CD8+ T cells, macrophages and B cells. Neoantigen-specific CD4+ T cells in melanoma were reported to have a range of differentiation states.

The source material was cells from a culture (not recorded whether cultured in vitro). This clonotype originated in a human donor with melanoma.

The nucleotide sequence is given as TGCGCCAGCAGGAATTCTACGGGAATGGCCGTGAACACTGAAGCTTTCTTT. This codes for CASRNSTGMAVNTEAFF. The chain joins TRBV10-1 to TRBJ1-1; the D gene lacks a confident call. Trimming at the junction amounts to 6 bases on V and 0 bases on J, and the germline ends lie 20 bases apart. CDR1 and CDR2, per the germline V gene (reference sequence), are WNHNN and SYGVQD. There are 17 amino acids in the CDR3, from cysteine to phenylalanine inclusive. Only the CDR3 DNA is retained, 51 bases long and in frame from the first base.